The 26 T cell receptor beta chains below come from one sample, sequenced in a study of cytomegalovirus exposure and HLA in healthy donors. PCR was performed using 60 Vbeta and 13 Jbeta primers. Only in-frame clones appear in the TCRdb table, and some are missing; sequencing was by immunoSEQ multiplex PCR. Here the sample spans 150,000 to 200,000 clones, roughly 80% being singletons. Sequences were obtained from PBMCs. All receptors derive from a man aged 18 to 35 in good health and CMV-seropositive.

The J gene is TRBJ2-1, the V gene TRBV2, with D unresolved. The CDR3 sequence is 12 residues long. V lost 10 bases and J 9 bases, leaving 16 bases between the germline ends. Germline V gene sequence: CDR1 SNHLY, CDR2 FYNNEI. CDR3 protein: CANLRENGEQFF. CDR3 DNA: TGTGCCAATCTACGAGAGAATGGTGAGCAGTTCTTC.

This chain uses TRBV25-1 with TRBJ2-1, with TRBD2 matching over 8 bases. The V gene end was trimmed by 2 bases and the J gene end by 3 bases; junction bases not matched to a gene: 6. CDR1 MGHDK and CDR2 SYGVNS come from the germline V gene. CDR3 size: 16 residues. CDR3 DNA sequence: TGTGCCAGCAGTGAAGGGTTAGCGGGGCACTACAATGAGCAGTTCTTC. As protein: CASSEGLAGHYNEQFF.

The V and J genes are TRBV2 and TRBJ2-7; TRBD1 aligns across 9 bases. Germline lookup yields CDR1 SNHLY and CDR2 FYNNEI. The V segment lost 3 bases and the J segment 2 bases; nucleotides outside the gene matches: 5. The CDR3 contains 15 residues. CDR3 sequence: CASSDPGQGTYEQYF. CDR3 DNA sequence: TGTGCCAGCAGTGATCCGGGACAGGGAACCTACGAGCAGTACTTC.

The CDR3 nucleotides read TGTGCCAGCAGCCAAGATCAAAGCGGGAGCACAGATACGCAGTATTTT. Residues: CASSQDQSGSTDTQYF. The V gene is TRBV4-2, the J gene TRBJ2-3, with D tentatively TRBD2 (6 bases). From germline, CDR1 is LGHNA and CDR2 YNFKEQ. Between the trimmed V and J ends, which lost 0 bases and 0 bases, there was a span of 10 bases. The CDR3 length is 16 residues.

The gene calls are TRBV2 and TRBJ2-3, with 7 bases aligning to TRBD2. This CDR3 spans 19 amino acids. Germline lookup yields CDR1 SNHLY and CDR2 FYNNEI. V was clipped by 7 bases and J by 0 bases; unmatched bases: 19. The CDR3 DNA is TGTGCCAGCAAGGGGAGGGTAGTGCCCTTGACCCCTAGCACAGATACGCAGTATTTT. Its protein is CASKGRVVPLTPSTDTQYF. The entire variable domain, with the rest obtained from reference TRBV2 and TRBJ2-3, is as follows: EPEVTQTPSHQVTQMGQEVILRCVPISNHLYFYWYRQILGQKVEFLVSFYNNEISEKSEIFDDQFSVERPDGSNFTLKIRSTKLEDSAMYFCASKGRVVPLTPSTDTQYFGPGTRLTVL.

The V gene is TRBV4-1, the J gene TRBJ1-3; possibly TRBD1 for D (6 bases). V lost 4 bases and J lost 3, with 19 bases in between. Per the germline V gene, CDR1 is MGHRA and CDR2 is YSYEKL. The CDR3 consists of 17 residues. In nucleotides, the CDR3 is TGCGCCAGCAGCCCCGTGGGAGGGGGGCACTTTGGAAACACCATATATTTT. As protein: CASSPVGGGHFGNTIYF.

The count of this clone is one. The chain links TRBV6-5 to TRBJ2-1, with D uncertain. The ends were cut back, 0 bases at V and 4 bases at J, with 10 bases in the middle. The CDR3 extends over 15 amino acids. Germline CDR1 MNHEY, CDR2 SVGAGI. The CDR3 loop reads CASSYSAEAYNEQFF. The CDR3 region has the DNA TGTGCCAGCAGTTACTCCGCAGAAGCGTACAATGAGCAGTTCTTC.

This clone was observed a single time. The J gene is TRBJ2-2, the V gene TRBV19, with 10 bases lining up with TRBD2. The CDR3 extends over 18 amino acids. In germline, CDR1 is LNHDA, CDR2 SQIVND (reference sequence). Trimming removed 5 bases from V and 1 base from J; junction bases left unmatched: 10. The CDR3 spells CASSSDSGRMGNTGELFF. CDR3 in DNA: TGTGCCAGTAGTTCCGATAGCGGGAGGATGGGGAACACCGGGGAGCTGTTTTTT.

In its sample, this clone was seen once. The CDR3 DNA sequence: TGTGCCAGCAGGAGGGAGAGATACAATGAGCAGTTCTTC. Protein sequence: CASRRERYNEQFF. The genes are TRBV27 and TRBJ2-1; weak D call: TRBD2 (5 bases). V was trimmed by 6 bases and J by 4 bases, leaving 10 bases between them. Germline CDR1 reads MNHEY; CDR2 reads SMNVEV (reference sequence). There are 13 residues in the CDR3.

A few counts support this clone. V and J are TRBV19 and TRBJ2-7; a possible D gene is TRBD2 (6 bases). Germline values: CDR1 LNHDA, CDR2 SQIVND (reference sequence). This CDR3 comprises 14 residues. Trimming removed 0 bases at V and 4 bases at J, with 10 bases between. The CDR3 region has the DNA TGTGCCAGTAGTATAGACGGGAGAGGGTACGAGCAGTACTTC. The encoded protein is CASSIDGRGYEQYF.

The rearrangement uses TRBV7-2 and TRBJ2-3; TRBD2 is a possible D gene (5 bases). Germline CDR1 reads SGHTA; CDR2 reads FQGNSA. The CDR3 runs to 13 residues. The V end was cut by 5 bases, the J end by 8 bases, with 14 bases between. In nucleotides, the CDR3 is TGTGCCAGCAGCCAGGAGGTGTCAGGTACGCAGTATTTT. Translating it yields CASSQEVSGTQYF.

This sequence joins TRBV27 and TRBJ2-1, with TRBD1 identical over 10 bases. With V trimmed by 0 bases and J by 9 bases, 8 bases remained unmatched. The CDR3 has 16 residues. In germline, CDR1 is MNHEY, CDR2 SMNVEV (reference sequence). CDR3 DNA sequence: TGTGCCAGCAGTTTATCTAGGGACAGGGGATTTGGTGAGCAGTTCTTC. Its protein is CASSLSRDRGFGEQFF.

The chain employs TRBV7-9 and TRBJ1-1; tentatively, D is TRBD1 (5 bases). The CDR3 runs 12 residues. The germline V gene has CDR1 SEHNR and CDR2 FQNEAQ (reference sequence). V was pared by 7 bases and J by 3 bases, with 9 bases between. CDR3 sequence reads: CASNQGHTEAFF. CDR3 coding DNA: TGTGCCAGCAATCAGGGTCACACTGAAGCTTTCTTT.

This clone has more than one count but fewer than ten. The genes are TRBV7-2 and TRBJ1-6; D is perhaps TRBD1 (6 bases). In germline, CDR1 is SGHTA, CDR2 FQGNSA. V was cut by 1 base and J by 8 bases, with 9 bases left in between. This CDR3 has 14 amino acids. CDR3 nucleotides: TGTGCCAGCAGCTTAGTGGGGGCCGATTCACCCCTCCACTTT. Amino acids: CASSLVGADSPLHF.

J is TRBJ2-5 and V is TRBV19, with 9 bases lining up with TRBD2. This CDR3 is built from 17 residues. The V gene's germline CDR1 is LNHDA and CDR2 SQIVND (reference sequence). Trimming took 5 bases from V and 5 from J; bases not matched to a gene: 15. CDR3 residues: CASSLILSGSVGETQYF. The CDR3 DNA reads TGTGCCAGTAGTCTTATCCTTAGCGGGAGCGTTGGGGAGACCCAGTACTTC. Using reference TRBV19 and TRBJ2-5 for the parts outside the CDR3, the full variable domain is DGGITQSPKYLFRKEGQNVTLSCEQNLNHDAMYWYRQDPGQGLRLIYYSQIVNDFQKGDIAEGYSVSREKKESFPLTVTSAQKNPTAFYLCASSLILSGSVGETQYFGPGTRLLVL.

The chain is built from TRBV7-9 and TRBJ2-3, with D hard to call. The V gene lost 2 bases and the J gene lost 6 bases, with 15 bases spanning the gap. The CDR3 extends over 15 amino acids. The germline CDR1 and CDR2 sequences are SEHNR and FQNEAQ (reference sequence). For the CDR3, the DNA is TGTGCCAGCAGCTTAAAACTACACGATGCGGATACGCAGTATTTT. Translating it yields CASSLKLHDADTQYF.

V and J are TRBV19 and TRBJ1-1; TRBD1 agrees at 8 bases. Germline lookup yields CDR1 LNHDA and CDR2 SQIVND (reference sequence). This CDR3 region has 14 residues. The V and J ends lost 5 bases and 5 bases, in that order; junction bases with no gene match: 7. The chain's CDR3 is CASSRRQGRTEAFF. The CDR3 bases are TGTGCCAGTAGTCGACGACAGGGGCGGACTGAAGCTTTCTTT.

This clone was seen only once. The rearrangement links TRBV6-6 to TRBJ2-7; D is perhaps TRBD2 (5 bases). This CDR3 is 14 amino acids long. The V end was cut by 6 bases, the J end by 2 bases, with 14 bases between. The germline gives CDR1 MNHNY, CDR2 SVGAGI (reference sequence). CDR3: CASSTVTRTYEQYF. DNA for the CDR3: TGTGCCAGCAGCACCGTAACTAGAACCTACGAGCAGTACTTC.

This clone appeared a single time. The chain has TRBV19 and TRBJ2-2; a weak D match, TRBD2 (6 bases). Trimming cost V 5 bases and J 0 bases, with 13 bases left between them. This CDR3 is 16 amino acids long. Per the germline V gene, CDR1 is LNHDA and CDR2 is SQIVND (reference sequence). For the CDR3, the DNA is TGTGCCAGTAGTCCTAGGCTAGCGCCGAACACCGGGGAGCTGTTTTTT. The encoded protein is CASSPRLAPNTGELFF.

To note about this clone: The germline gene is not matched at one end of the junction; a read error may be the cause. This chain links TRBV27 with TRBJ1-1; no firm D call. Looked up from germline, CDR1 is MNHEY and CDR2 is SMNVEV (reference sequence). The CDR3 extends over 15 amino acids. Here the CDR3 DNA reads TGTGCCAGCAGTTTCTCAGCGGCCATGAACACTGAAGCTCTCTTT. This gives the protein CASSFSAAMNTEALF.

V gene TRBV29-1 combines with J gene TRBJ2-7, with 11 nucleotides matching TRBD2. The CDR3 has 13 residues. Germline CDR1 is SQVTM and CDR2 is ANQGSEA. Germline trimming cut 5 bases from V and 6 bases from J; bases unmatched to any gene: 6. The CDR3 DNA is TGCAGCGTTTTAGCGGGAGGGATTCGCGAGCAGTACTTC. Its translation: CSVLAGGIREQYF.

The chain has TRBV28 and TRBJ2-7, with a weak D call TRBD2 (5 bases). The length of the CDR3 is 14 residues. Trimming stripped 8 bases from V and 5 bases from J, with 19 bases between. From germline, CDR1 is MDHEN and CDR2 SYDVKM. CDR3: CASRLTGVVNEQYF. In nucleotides, the CDR3 is TGTGCCAGCCGACTGACCGGGGTAGTAAACGAGCAGTACTTC.

This chain joins TRBV27 and TRBJ1-1, with D perhaps matching TRBD1 (6 bases). The CDR3 has 14 residues. CDR1 MNHEY and CDR2 SMNVEV come from the germline V gene (reference sequence). Between the trimmed V and J ends, which lost 8 bases and 8 bases, there was a span of 21 bases. The CDR3 DNA reads as TGTGCCAGCTGGGCCTTTGCGGGGGGGCGGGAAGCTTTCTTT. Residues: CASWAFAGGREAFF.

The J gene is TRBJ2-2, the V gene TRBV12-5; D unresolved. The germline CDR1 and CDR2 sequences are LGHNT and FRNRAP. V lost 1 base to trimming and J lost 2 bases, with 2 bases between them. The CDR3 is 13 residues long. The CDR3 coding sequence is TGTGCTAGTGGTTTGGCTAACACCGGGGAGCTGTTTTTT. Its translation: CASGLANTGELFF. Variable domain in full (rest from reference TRBV12-5 and TRBJ2-2): DARVTQTPRHKVTEMGQEVTMRCQPILGHNTVFWYRQTMMQGLELLAYFRNRAPLDDSGMPKDRFSAEMPDATLATLKIQPSEPRDSAVYFCASGLANTGELFFGEGSRLTVL.

The rearrangement uses TRBV27 and TRBJ2-1; 11 bases are shared with TRBD2. J lost 3 bases, V lost 6 bases, and 7 bases had no gene match. Germline-derived CDR1 and CDR2 are MNHEY and SMNVEV (reference sequence). The CDR3 is 16 residues long. The CDR3 DNA sequence: TGTGCCAGCAGCCAAACTAGCGGGAGTATCTACAATGAGCAGTTCTTC. Translated, it gives CASSQTSGSIYNEQFF.

This chain connects TRBV9 to TRBJ2-7; D may be TRBD2 (6 bases). Germline CDR1 SGDLS, CDR2 YYNGEE. V lost 3 bases and J 7 bases, leaving 20 bases between the germline ends. CDR3 size: 15 residues. The CDR3 DNA follows: TGTGCCAGCAGCGCGGGAGACAGCCACTACGAGGAGCAGTACTTC. It yields the protein CASSAGDSHYEEQYF.